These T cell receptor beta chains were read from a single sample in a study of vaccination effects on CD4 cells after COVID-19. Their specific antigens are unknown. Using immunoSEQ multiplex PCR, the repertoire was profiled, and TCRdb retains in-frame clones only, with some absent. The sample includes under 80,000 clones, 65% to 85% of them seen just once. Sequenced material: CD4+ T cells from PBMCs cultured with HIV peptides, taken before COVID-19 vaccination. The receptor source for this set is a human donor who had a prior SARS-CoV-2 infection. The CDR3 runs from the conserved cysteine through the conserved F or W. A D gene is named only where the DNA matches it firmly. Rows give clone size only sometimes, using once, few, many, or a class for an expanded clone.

CDR3 DNA: TGTGCCAGCAGTTACCGCAGTTCGGAGACCCAGTACTTC; CDR3 protein: CASSYRSSETQYF; clone size: once; J gene: TRBJ2-5; V gene: TRBV6-5; D gene: -
CDR3 DNA: TGTGCCAGCAGCTTAGAATCCGGTCTGGCCCAGCATTTT; CDR3 protein: CASSLESGLAQHF; clone size: -; J gene: TRBJ1-5; V gene: TRBV7-9; D gene: -
CDR3 DNA: TGTGCCAGCAGCCAAGGTGCTGGGGACGAGCAGTACTTC; CDR3 protein: CASSQGAGDEQYF; clone size: -; J gene: TRBJ2-7; V gene: TRBV14; D gene: -
CDR3 DNA: TGTGCCAGCAGCTTAATAAGCACTGAAGCTTTCTTT; CDR3 protein: CASSLISTEAFF; clone size: -; J gene: TRBJ1-1; V gene: TRBV7-9; D gene: -
CDR3 DNA: TGTGCCAGCAGTTACTCGGACAGTGCCGATGGCTACACCTTC; CDR3 protein: CASSYSDSADGYTF; clone size: -; J gene: TRBJ1-2; V gene: TRBV6-5; D gene: -
CDR3 DNA: TGTGCCAGCTCCGGGACAGGGAATGAAAAACTGTTTTTT; CDR3 protein: CASSGTGNEKLFF; clone size: -; J gene: TRBJ1-4; V gene: TRBV2; D gene: TRBD1
CDR3 DNA: TGTGCCAGCAGCTTACGTAGCGGGAGTCGATCCTACAATGAGCAGTTCTTC; CDR3 protein: CASSLRSGSRSYNEQFF; clone size: -; J gene: TRBJ2-1; V gene: TRBV7-9; D gene: TRBD2
CDR3 DNA: TGTGCCAGCATGGCGGACAGTCAAGAGACCCAGTACTTC; CDR3 protein: CASMADSQETQYF; clone size: few; J gene: TRBJ2-5; V gene: TRBV2; D gene: -
CDR3 DNA: TGCGCCAGCAGCTTGGGTGGAGGCCTTTACTCTGGAAACACCATATATTTT; CDR3 protein: CASSLGGGLYSGNTIYF; clone size: -; J gene: TRBJ1-3; V gene: TRBV5-1; D gene: -
CDR3 DNA: TGTGCCAGCAGCTTAGTGGGGGATGGCAGGGGCAGATCCGGTGGCTACACCTTC; CDR3 protein: CASSLVGDGRGRSGGYTF; clone size: -; J gene: TRBJ1-2; V gene: TRBV11-2; D gene: -
CDR3 DNA: TGTGCCAGCAGCCGAGTACAGGGGGCGGCGATCACTGAAGCTTTCTTT; CDR3 protein: CASSRVQGAAITEAFF; clone size: -; J gene: TRBJ1-1; V gene: TRBV7-9; D gene: TRBD1
CDR3 DNA: TGTGCCAGCAGCTTAGCACAGATCACCTCCAATCAGCCCCAGCATTTT; CDR3 protein: CASSLAQITSNQPQHF; clone size: -; J gene: TRBJ1-5; V gene: TRBV7-2; D gene: -
CDR3 DNA: TGTGCCATCAGTCAGGGGGCGAACAATCAGCCCCAGCATTTT; CDR3 protein: CAISQGANNQPQHF; clone size: -; J gene: TRBJ1-5; V gene: TRBV10-3; D gene: TRBD1
CDR3 DNA: TGTGCCAGCAGCCGTAAGACTACCTATGGCTACACCTTC; CDR3 protein: CASSRKTTYGYTF; clone size: -; J gene: TRBJ1-2; V gene: TRBV5-6; D gene: -
CDR3 DNA: TGTGCCAGCAGCCGAAATGGGCGCACAGATACGCAGTATTTT; CDR3 protein: CASSRNGRTDTQYF; clone size: once; J gene: TRBJ2-3; V gene: TRBV4-2; D gene: -
CDR3 DNA: TGTGCCAGCAGTGAAGCGCTAGGACAAGCGCCCCAGCATTTT; CDR3 protein: CASSEALGQAPQHF; clone size: -; J gene: TRBJ1-5; V gene: TRBV2; D gene: -
CDR3 DNA: TGTGCCAGCTCGGGCGTGTTCGGGGCAACTCAGCCCCAGCATTTT; CDR3 protein: CASSGVFGATQPQHF; clone size: few; J gene: TRBJ1-5; V gene: TRBV18; D gene: -
CDR3 DNA: TGTGCCAGTAGTATAGATCTAGCATTTGGGGGGCCCAGAAGTGGGGAGCAGTACTTC; CDR3 protein: CASSIDLAFGGPRSGEQYF; clone size: once; J gene: TRBJ2-7; V gene: TRBV19; D gene: -
CDR3 DNA: TGTGCCAGCTCACTCGGACAGCCTGCAACTAATGAAAAACTGTTTTTT; CDR3 protein: CASSLGQPATNEKLFF; clone size: -; J gene: TRBJ1-4; V gene: TRBV18; D gene: -
CDR3 DNA: TGTGCCAGCAGCCCCGGGGCTGGCAATGAAAAACTGTTTTTT; CDR3 protein: CASSPGAGNEKLFF; clone size: once; J gene: TRBJ1-4; V gene: TRBV5-4; D gene: -
CDR3 DNA: TGTGCCAGCAGCTTGCGGACGAGACAAGAGACCCAGTACTTC; CDR3 protein: CASSLRTRQETQYF; clone size: -; J gene: TRBJ2-5; V gene: TRBV7-8; D gene: -
CDR3 DNA: TGTGCCAGCAGCTTATGGGTGTCAGGGGGCCTCCAAGAGACCCAGTACTTC; CDR3 protein: CASSLWVSGGLQETQYF; clone size: once; J gene: TRBJ2-5; V gene: TRBV7-2; D gene: TRBD1
CDR3 DNA: TGTGCCAGCAGCTTGGGAGCCGGCGGAGAGACCCAGTACTTC; CDR3 protein: CASSLGAGGETQYF; clone size: -; J gene: TRBJ2-5; V gene: TRBV5-6; D gene: -
CDR3 DNA: TGTGCCAGCAGTTACTCGTCTGAGGGGCTTGAGCAGTTCTTC; CDR3 protein: CASSYSSEGLEQFF; clone size: -; J gene: TRBJ2-1; V gene: TRBV6-6; D gene: -
CDR3 DNA: TGTGCCAGCAGCTCCCTAAGGGACATACCTTACGAGCAGTACTTC; CDR3 protein: CASSSLRDIPYEQYF; clone size: -; J gene: TRBJ2-7; V gene: TRBV7-2; D gene: -
CDR3 DNA: TGCGCCAGCAGCCCTAGGCCCGACTACGAGCAGTACTTC; CDR3 protein: CASSPRPDYEQYF; clone size: -; J gene: TRBJ2-7; V gene: TRBV5-1; D gene: -
CDR3 DNA: TGTGCCTGGAGTCGACTCCAGGCCGGGGAGCTGTTTTTT; CDR3 protein: CAWSRLQAGELFF; clone size: -; J gene: TRBJ2-2; V gene: TRBV30; D gene: -
CDR3 DNA: TGTGCCAGCAGGGGGGGGAAAACAGGGGGGAACTATGGCTACACCTTC; CDR3 protein: CASRGGKTGGNYGYTF; clone size: -; J gene: TRBJ1-2; V gene: TRBV6-4; D gene: TRBD1
CDR3 DNA: TGTGCCAGCAGCAAACCCCCCGCTTACGAGCAGTACTTC; CDR3 protein: CASSKPPAYEQYF; clone size: -; J gene: TRBJ2-7; V gene: TRBV6-5; D gene: -
CDR3 DNA: TGTGCCAGCAGTGAAGCCTGGGGTCCCGAGCAGTACTTC; CDR3 protein: CASSEAWGPEQYF; clone size: -; J gene: TRBJ2-7; V gene: TRBV6-1; D gene: -
CDR3 DNA: TGCGCCAGCAGCTTCCGGGACAGAACCTACGAGCAGTACTTC; CDR3 protein: CASSFRDRTYEQYF; clone size: -; J gene: TRBJ2-7; V gene: TRBV5-1; D gene: TRBD1
CDR3 DNA: TGTGCCAGCTCATCAACGGGGGGGCAGGGTCCAAACGAGCAGTACTTC; CDR3 protein: CASSSTGGQGPNEQYF; clone size: -; J gene: TRBJ2-7; V gene: TRBV18; D gene: TRBD2
CDR3 DNA: TGTGCCAGCAGTCGAGCGGGGGGGACGACTTCGACATACGAGCAGTACTTC; CDR3 protein: CASSRAGGTTSTYEQYF; clone size: once; J gene: TRBJ2-7; V gene: TRBV3-1/TRBV3-2; D gene: TRBD2
CDR3 DNA: TGTGCCAGCAGCTTAAGAGCGGGGGGCAGCACAGATACGCAGTATTTT; CDR3 protein: CASSLRAGGSTDTQYF; clone size: -; J gene: TRBJ2-3; V gene: TRBV11-2; D gene: TRBD2
CDR3 DNA: TGTGCCAGCAGCCAAGATGACGAGCAGTACTTC; CDR3 protein: CASSQDDEQYF; clone size: -; J gene: TRBJ2-7; V gene: TRBV14; D gene: -
CDR3 DNA: TGTGCCAGCAGCTACCGCTCCGGGACAGGGATTTATGGCTACACCTTC; CDR3 protein: CASSYRSGTGIYGYTF; clone size: -; J gene: TRBJ1-2; V gene: TRBV7-2; D gene: TRBD1
CDR3 DNA: TGTGCTAGTGGTTTGGATGATCAGCCCCAGCATTTT; CDR3 protein: CASGLDDQPQHF; clone size: few; J gene: TRBJ1-5; V gene: TRBV12-5; D gene: -
CDR3 DNA: TGTGCCAGTAGTAGAGCGGGGGCTGACACAGATACGCAGTATTTT; CDR3 protein: CASSRAGADTDTQYF; clone size: -; J gene: TRBJ2-3; V gene: TRBV19; D gene: TRBD2
CDR3 DNA: TGTGCCAGCAAACCCCGTTTGGGGGGAAAACTGTTTTTT; CDR3 protein: CASKPRLGGKLFF; clone size: few; J gene: TRBJ1-4; V gene: TRBV5-6; D gene: -
CDR3 DNA: TGTGCCAGCAACAGGATAGCGGGATACTACAATGAGCAGTTCTTC; CDR3 protein: CASNRIAGYYNEQFF; clone size: -; J gene: TRBJ2-1; V gene: TRBV6-5; D gene: TRBD2